Sequencing of this T cell receptor (beta chain) was carried out in a study of blood T cell repertoires in COVID-19. Across the whole study: T cells, B-cell-depleted T cells, or PBMCs supplied cDNA or gDNA.

The study assigned cohorts using participant-reported clinical history. Germline CDR1 is SNHLY and CDR2 is FYNNEI. The CDR3 spans 13 residues. The V and J ends lost 8 bases and 4 bases respectively, with 15 bases between them. In the original processing: Using reference gene primer amplification, nucleated cell counts were estimated. Generated by immunoSEQ multiplex PCR, the TCRdb table keeps only in-frame clones and is missing some. V, J and clone size are taken as reported in that table, and D and trimming were inferred from the DNA itself. The sample has over 200,000 clones, approximately 84% seen once.

The chain uses TRBV2 and TRBJ2-7; a weak D match, TRBD1 (6 bases). The sample taken for sequencing was PBMCs or T cells enriched from blood (not recorded which). The origin of this receptor is a man aged 55 to 70 who had recovered from COVID-19. The CDR3 loop is CASRWDIEYEQYF. CDR3 nucleotide sequence: TGTGCCAGCCGCTGGGACATAGAATACGAGCAGTACTTC.